The following is a T cell receptor (beta chain) sequence with its context. Its target is not known. Researchers ran the PCR with 60 Vbeta and 13 Jbeta primers. Method: immunoSEQ multiplex PCR; TCRdb's copy keeps in-frame clones and lacks some. The data show around 120,000 clones, over 60% seen once. The data derive from a study of cytomegalovirus exposure and HLA in healthy donors. The CDR3 is 14 residues long. Germline loops: CDR1 SGHVS, CDR2 FQNEAQ. General study findings and limits: Immune exposure data for these donors was limited to CMV serostatus. An analysis done earlier found most TCR beta V segments productive about 87% or about 30% of the time. Cytomegalovirus status was reportedly diagnosed by the classifier with high specificity and sensitivity. In a later analysis, several top co-occurrence clusters appeared linked to parvovirus B19, influenza, CMV and Epstein-Barr virus.

The chain couples TRBV7-8 to TRBJ2-5; D is uncertain. The J call may be in error: the DNA end matches TRBJ2-7 better. The specimen sequenced was PBMCs. The TCR comes from a woman between 40 and 55 years old in good health and CMV-seropositive. The CDR3 sequence is CASSLSHSTYEQYF. The CDR3 DNA reads TGTGCCAGCAGCTTGAGCCACTCTACCTACGAGCAGTACTTC.